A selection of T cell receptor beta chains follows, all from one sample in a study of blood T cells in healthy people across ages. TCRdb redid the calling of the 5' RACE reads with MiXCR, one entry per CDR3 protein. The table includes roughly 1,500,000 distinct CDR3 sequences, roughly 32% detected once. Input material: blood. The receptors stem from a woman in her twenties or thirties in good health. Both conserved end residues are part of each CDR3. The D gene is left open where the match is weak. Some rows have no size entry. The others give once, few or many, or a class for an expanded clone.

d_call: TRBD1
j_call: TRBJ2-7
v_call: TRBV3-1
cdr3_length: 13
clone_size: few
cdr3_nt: TGTGCCAGCAGCCAGGATGACAGGGCCGAGCAGTACTTC
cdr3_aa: CASSQDDRAEQYF

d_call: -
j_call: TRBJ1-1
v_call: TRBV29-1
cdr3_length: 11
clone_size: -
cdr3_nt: TGCAGCGTTGTCGGGGTTACTGAAGCTTTCTTT
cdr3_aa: CSVVGVTEAFF

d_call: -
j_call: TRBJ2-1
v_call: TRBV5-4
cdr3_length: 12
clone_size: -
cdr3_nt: TGTACCAGCAGTTCAAACAACAATGAGCAGTTCTTC
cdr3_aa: CTSSSNNNEQFF

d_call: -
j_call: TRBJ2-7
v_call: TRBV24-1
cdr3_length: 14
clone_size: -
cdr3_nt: TGTGGCACCAGTGAGAGGGGAGGTCTGGCCGAGCAGTACTTC
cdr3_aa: CGTSERGGLAEQYF

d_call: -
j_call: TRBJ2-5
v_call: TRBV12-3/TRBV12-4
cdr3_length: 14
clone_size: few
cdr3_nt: TGTGCCAGCAGTCGACCAGCGGGCCGCGAGACCCAGTACTTC
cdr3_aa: CASSRPAGRETQYF

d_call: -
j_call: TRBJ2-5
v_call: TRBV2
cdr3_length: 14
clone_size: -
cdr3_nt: TGTGCCAGCAGCTCTGTCGGGGGAACAGAGACCCGGTACTTC
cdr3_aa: CASSSVGGTETRYF

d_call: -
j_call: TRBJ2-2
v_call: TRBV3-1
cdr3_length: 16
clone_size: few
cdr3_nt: TGTGCCAGCAGCCAAGATCTGACACCCGCGGGCGGAGAGCTGTTTTTT
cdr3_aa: CASSQDLTPAGGELFF

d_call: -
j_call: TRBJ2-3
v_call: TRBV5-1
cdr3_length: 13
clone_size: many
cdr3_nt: TGCGCCAGCAGCTTGAACACAATCGATACGCAGTATTTT
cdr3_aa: CASSLNTIDTQYF

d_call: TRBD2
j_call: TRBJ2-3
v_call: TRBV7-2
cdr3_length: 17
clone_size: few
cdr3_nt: TGTGCCAGCAGCCGTCGACCTAGCGGGTCTGGCACAGATACGCAGTATTTT
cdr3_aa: CASSRRPSGSGTDTQYF

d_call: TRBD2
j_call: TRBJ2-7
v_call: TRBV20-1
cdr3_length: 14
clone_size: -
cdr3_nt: TGCAGTGCTAGTCGCGGGGGGGCCCTGTGGGAGCAGTACTTC
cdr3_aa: CSASRGGALWEQYF

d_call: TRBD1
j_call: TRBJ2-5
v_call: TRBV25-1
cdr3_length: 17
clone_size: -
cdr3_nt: TGTGCCAGCAGTGCGACCCGACAGGGGGCGCGCGACGAGGCACAGTACTTC
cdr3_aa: CASSATRQGARDEAQYF

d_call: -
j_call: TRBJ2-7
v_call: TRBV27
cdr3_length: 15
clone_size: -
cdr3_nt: TGTGCCAGCAGTCCCCCGGGATTTGGCTCCTACGAGCAGTACTTC
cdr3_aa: CASSPPGFGSYEQYF

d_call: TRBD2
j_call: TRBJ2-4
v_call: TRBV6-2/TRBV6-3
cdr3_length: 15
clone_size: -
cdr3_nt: TGTGCCAGCAATACTAGCGGGAGGTATAAAAACATTCAGTACTTC
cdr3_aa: CASNTSGRYKNIQYF

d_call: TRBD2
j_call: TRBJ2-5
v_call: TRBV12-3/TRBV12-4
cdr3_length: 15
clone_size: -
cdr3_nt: TGTGCCAGCAGTCGGACTAGCGGGATAGGAGAGTCCCAGTACTTC
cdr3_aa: CASSRTSGIGESQYF

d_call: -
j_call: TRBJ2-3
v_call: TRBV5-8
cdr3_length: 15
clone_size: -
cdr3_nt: TGTGCCAGCAGCTTGGCAGTATCTAGCACAGATACGCAGTATTTT
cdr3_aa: CASSLAVSSTDTQYF

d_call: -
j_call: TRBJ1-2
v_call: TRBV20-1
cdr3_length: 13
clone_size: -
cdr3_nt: TGCAGTGCTAGCGGGGGTCTTAACTATGGCTACACCTTC
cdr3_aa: CSASGGLNYGYTF

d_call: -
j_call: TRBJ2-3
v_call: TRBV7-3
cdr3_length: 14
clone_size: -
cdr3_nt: TGTGCCAGCGCTCTCCTAGCTGGGGAGGATACGCAGTATTTT
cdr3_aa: CASALLAGEDTQYF

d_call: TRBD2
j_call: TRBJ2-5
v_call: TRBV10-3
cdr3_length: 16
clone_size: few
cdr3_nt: TGTGCCATCAGTGAGCTTCCCAGCGGGGGGGCGGAGACCCAGTACTTC
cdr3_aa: CAISELPSGGAETQYF

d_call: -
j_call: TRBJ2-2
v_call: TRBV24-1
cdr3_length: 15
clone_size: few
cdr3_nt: TGTGCCACCAGTGATGGGTCTTTAGTAACCGGGGAGCTGTTTTTT
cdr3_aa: CATSDGSLVTGELFF

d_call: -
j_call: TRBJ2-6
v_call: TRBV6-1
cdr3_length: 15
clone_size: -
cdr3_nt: TGTGCCAGCATGGACATAAACTCTGGGGCCAACGTCCTGACTTTC
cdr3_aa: CASMDINSGANVLTF

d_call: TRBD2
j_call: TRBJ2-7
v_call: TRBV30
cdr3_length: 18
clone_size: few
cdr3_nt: TGTGCCTGGAGGGACCCTCAGGATTCTAGCGGGGGTTCCTACGAGCAGTACTTC
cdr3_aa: CAWRDPQDSSGGSYEQYF

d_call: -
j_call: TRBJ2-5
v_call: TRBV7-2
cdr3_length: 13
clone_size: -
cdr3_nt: TGTGCCAGCAGCTTAAAGAAGGGGAATGAGCAGTACTTC
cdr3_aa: CASSLKKGNEQYF

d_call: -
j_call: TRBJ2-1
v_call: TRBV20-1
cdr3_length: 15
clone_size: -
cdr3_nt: TGCAGTGCTAGGAAACTCACCGACCGAAACAATGAGCAGTTCTTC
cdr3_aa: CSARKLTDRNNEQFF

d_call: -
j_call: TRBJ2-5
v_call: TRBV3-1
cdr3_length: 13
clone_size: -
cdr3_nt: TGTGCCGGCAGATCGGGGGTTCAAGAGACCCAGTACTTC
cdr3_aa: CAGRSGVQETQYF

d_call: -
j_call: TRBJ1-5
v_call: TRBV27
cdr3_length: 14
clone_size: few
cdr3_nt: TGTGCCAGCAGTCGCCTTTATAGCAATCAGCCCCAGCATTTT
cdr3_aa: CASSRLYSNQPQHF

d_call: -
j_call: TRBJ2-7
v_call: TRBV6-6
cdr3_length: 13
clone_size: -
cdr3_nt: TGTGCCAGCAGTTACCTTGTACAGACCGAGCAGTACTTC
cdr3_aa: CASSYLVQTEQYF

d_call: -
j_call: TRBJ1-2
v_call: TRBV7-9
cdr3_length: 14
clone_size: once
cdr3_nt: TGTGCCAGCAGCAGGGGGGCCTCGGGCTATGGCTACACCTTC
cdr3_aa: CASSRGASGYGYTF

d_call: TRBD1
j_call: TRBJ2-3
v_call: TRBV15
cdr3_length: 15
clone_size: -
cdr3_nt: TGTGCCACCAGCAAACGACAGGGGGGCACAGATGCGCAGTATTTT
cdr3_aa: CATSKRQGGTDAQYF

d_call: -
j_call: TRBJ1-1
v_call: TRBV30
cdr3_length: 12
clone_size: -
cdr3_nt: TGTGCCTGGAGCGCTAGGCTTACTGAAGCTTTCTTT
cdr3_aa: CAWSARLTEAFF

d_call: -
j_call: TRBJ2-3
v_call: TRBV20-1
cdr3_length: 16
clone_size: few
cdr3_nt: TGCAGTGCTAGAGCGTTGACAGCCCCCAGCCGGGATACGCAGTATTTT
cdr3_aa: CSARALTAPSRDTQYF

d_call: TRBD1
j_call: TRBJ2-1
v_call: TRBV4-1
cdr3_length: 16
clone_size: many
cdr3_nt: TGCGCCAGCAGCCAAGTGGGACAGGGAGGCAGCGATGAGCAGTTCTTC
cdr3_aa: CASSQVGQGGSDEQFF

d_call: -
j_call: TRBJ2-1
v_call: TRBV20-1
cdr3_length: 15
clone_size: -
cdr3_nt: TGCAGTGGTATAGGGCGGTCGCCGCTTTACAATGAGCAGTTCTTC
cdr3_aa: CSGIGRSPLYNEQFF

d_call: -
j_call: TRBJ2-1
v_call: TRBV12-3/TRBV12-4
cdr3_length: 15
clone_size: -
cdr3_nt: TGTGCCAGCACCGCGCCGGGTGGCTCCTACAATGAGCAGTTCTTC
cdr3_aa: CASTAPGGSYNEQFF